Presented here are 25 T cell receptor beta chains from one specimen sequenced in a study of siplizumab effects on memory and regulatory T cells. Some clones are missing from TCRdb's copy, which holds only in-frame ones; the method was immunoSEQ multiplex PCR. The sample has more than 85,000 clones, around 94% seen once; the top ten hold roughly 0.61%. Sequencing was performed on Tregs sorted from blood. The source of these receptors is a human donor in good health.

The rearrangement links TRBV7-3 to TRBJ1-5; D call uncertain. Trimming removed 3 bases from V and 7 bases from J, with 10 bases in between. CDR1 is SGHTA, CDR2 FQGTGA, per germline. CDR3 length: 13 residues. CDR3 bases: TGTGCCAGCAGCTTCGGGCCCGACCAGCCCCAGCATTTT. Protein sequence: CASSFGPDQPQHF.

V usage is TRBV14 and J usage is TRBJ2-6; D remains ambiguous. V lost 1 base to trimming and J lost 0 bases, with 13 bases between them. CDR1 SGHDN and CDR2 FVKESK come from the germline V gene. This CDR3 comprises 18 residues. CDR3 nucleotide sequence: TGTGCCAGCAGCCAAGTTCGGAGAGGTCTCTCTGGGGCCAACGTCCTGACTTTC. It translates to CASSQVRRGLSGANVLTF.

The gene calls are TRBV6-5 and TRBJ2-1; 9 bases agree with TRBD1. V shed 5 bases and J 8 bases; nucleotides not matched to a gene: 10. The CDR3 has 15 amino acids. In germline, CDR1 is MNHEY, CDR2 SVGAGI. The CDR3 DNA reads as TGTGCCAGCAGTAAACCTACGGGACAGGGATATGAGCAGTTCTTC. Translated: CASSKPTGQGYEQFF.

This chain uses TRBV6-6 with TRBJ1-1; possible D gene TRBD1, 6 bases. V lost 0 bases, J lost 6 bases, and 14 bases lay in between. The CDR3 extends over 15 amino acids. Per the germline V gene, CDR1 is MNHNY and CDR2 is SVGAGI (reference sequence). Here the CDR3 reads CASSYSPTGSSEAFF. The CDR3 coding sequence is TGTGCCAGCAGTTACTCGCCCACAGGGAGCTCTGAAGCTTTCTTT.

This clone was counted only a few times. The V and J genes are TRBV7-9 and TRBJ2-1; 8 bases map to TRBD2. CDR1 is SEHNR and CDR2 is FQNEAQ in the germline V gene (reference sequence). The CDR3 covers 17 residues. The V gene end was trimmed by 5 bases and the J gene end by 0 bases; junction bases not matched to a gene: 9. The CDR3, as DNA: TGTGCCAGCAGCCCCGGGGGGGGAGTAAGCTCCTACAATGAGCAGTTCTTC. Amino acids: CASSPGGGVSSYNEQFF.

The chain has TRBV4-2 and TRBJ2-1; 12 bases fit TRBD2. The CDR3 is made up of 15 amino acids. V was pared by 4 bases and J by 8 bases, with 6 bases of the junction left unmatched. The germline V gene encodes CDR1 LGHNA and CDR2 YNFKEQ. The CDR3 here is CASSPQGLAGYEQFF. The CDR3 bases are TGTGCCAGCAGCCCCCAAGGACTAGCGGGGTATGAGCAGTTCTTC.

The rearrangement links TRBV7-2 to TRBJ2-7, with D possibly being TRBD1 or TRBD2 (5 bases each). The CDR3 has 14 residues. Germline assignment: CDR1 SGHTA and CDR2 FQGNSA. Trimming cost V 3 bases and J 6 bases, with 15 bases left between them. The DNA for the CDR3 is TGTGCCAGCAGCTTCCTAGCTCGGGGCGGCGAGCAGTACTTC. It encodes CASSFLARGGEQYF.

This chain joins TRBV11-2 and TRBJ2-1; D gene unclear. This CDR3 region has 13 residues. The V gene lost 5 bases and the J gene lost 10 bases, with 15 bases spanning the gap. CDR1 is SGHAT, CDR2 FQNNGV, per germline. The CDR3, as DNA: TGTGCCAGCAGCCCTTCGACCGAACGGGAGCAGTTCTTC. This translates into CASSPSTEREQFF.

In its sample, this clone was seen a few times. J is TRBJ2-1 and V is TRBV7-8; D call uncertain. CDR3 length: 13 residues. Deletions cut 1 base from V and 10 bases from J, with 11 bases between. Germline values: CDR1 SGHVS, CDR2 FQNEAQ. The CDR3 nucleotides read TGTGCCAGCAGCTTAGATTACGGTATAGAGCAGTTCTTC. This translates into CASSLDYGIEQFF. The full variable domain, completed using reference TRBV7-8 and TRBJ2-1, is GAGVSQSPRYKVAKRGQDVALRCDPISGHVSLFWYQQALGQGPEFLTYFQNEAQLDKSGLPSDRFFAERPEGSVSTLKIQRTQQEDSAVYLCASSLDYGIEQFFGPGTRLTVL.

This clone was seen a few times. The gene calls are TRBV6-6 and TRBJ2-3, with D perhaps being TRBD1 or TRBD2 (5 bases each). This CDR3 comprises 13 residues. V was pared by 7 bases and J by 7 bases, with 15 bases between. Per the germline V gene, CDR1 is MNHNY and CDR2 is SVGAGI (reference sequence). The CDR3 is CASNQGGGYTQYF. CDR3 nucleotides: TGTGCCAGCAACCAGGGTGGAGGCTATACGCAGTATTTT.

The rearrangement links TRBV28 to TRBJ1-3; D is uncertain. Germline values: CDR1 MDHEN, CDR2 SYDVKM. The CDR3 contains 12 residues. V lost 7 bases to trimming and J lost 4 bases, with 8 bases between them. The CDR3 spells CASKDPGNTIYF. In DNA, the CDR3 is TGTGCCAGCAAGGATCCGGGAAACACCATATATTTT. Drawing the rest from reference TRBV28 and TRBJ1-3, the complete variable domain is DVKVTQSSRYLVKRTGEKVFLECVQDMDHENMFWYRQDPGLGLRLIYFSYDVKMKEKGDIPEGYSVSREKKERFSLILESASTNQTSMYLCASKDPGNTIYFGEGSWLTVV.

This chain connects TRBV5-4 to TRBJ1-1; tentatively, D is TRBD1 (5 bases). There are 13 residues in the CDR3. Trimming left V 3 bases short and J 1 base short, with 7 bases between. CDR1 and CDR2 from the germline V gene are SGHNT and YYREEE (reference sequence). The CDR3 region is CASSSGTNTEAFF. The CDR3 DNA reads TGTGCCAGCAGCTCTGGGACGAACACTGAAGCTTTCTTT.

V gene TRBV5-4 combines with J gene TRBJ1-1, with 9 bases that match TRBD1. V gave up 3 bases and J gave up 1 base; unmatched junction bases: 1. The CDR3 runs to 14 residues. CDR1 is SGHNT, CDR2 YYREEE, per germline (reference sequence). This chain's CDR3 is CASSWGQGNTEAFF. In DNA, the CDR3 is TGTGCCAGCAGCTGGGGACAGGGGAACACTGAAGCTTTCTTT.

The rearrangement joins TRBV29-1 to TRBJ1-1; D ambiguous. This CDR3 is built from 11 residues. V lost 6 bases and J lost 6, with 11 bases in between. Germline CDR1 reads SQVTM; CDR2 reads ANQGSEA. In DNA, the CDR3 is TGCAGCGTACGGGGTTCATCTGAAGCTTTCTTT. It is translated as CSVRGSSEAFF.

This chain connects TRBV5-1 to TRBJ2-7; 15 bases fit TRBD2. Germline V lookup: CDR1 SGHRS, CDR2 YFSETQ. Trimming cost V 4 bases and J 4 bases; bases outside gene matches: 12. CDR3 size: 18 residues. CDR3 coding DNA: TGCGCCAGCAGCCTCCGACCGGGACTAGCGGGAGGTACGTACGAGCAGTACTTC. Encoded protein: CASSLRPGLAGGTYEQYF.

The V call is TRBV6-1, the J call TRBJ2-1, with D uncertain. CDR3 length: 12 amino acids. Germline CDR1 and CDR2: MNHNS and SASEGT. V lost 6 bases and J lost 7, with 10 bases in between. The CDR3 DNA is TGTGCCAGCAGCTGGGCTGTGAATGAGCAGTTCTTC. Its protein is CASSWAVNEQFF.

The chain employs TRBV19 and TRBJ2-7, with 10 bases identical to TRBD2. Germline assignment: CDR1 LNHDA and CDR2 SQIVND (reference sequence). Trimming at V came to 2 bases and at J to 6 bases, leaving 10 bases not matched to a gene. There are 16 residues in the CDR3. The CDR3 nucleotides read TGTGCCAGTAGTATAAGGGGTCTAGCGGGAGTAAGCGAGCAGTACTTC. It yields the protein CASSIRGLAGVSEQYF.

The chain links TRBV5-4 to TRBJ2-7; 8 bases agree with TRBD2. V shed 4 bases, J shed 3 bases, and the junction held 6 bases outside the gene matches. In germline, CDR1 is SGHNT, CDR2 YYREEE (reference sequence). The CDR3 runs 14 residues. CDR3 sequence reads: CASSTGTRSYEQYF. CDR3 DNA: TGTGCCAGCAGCACCGGGACTAGGAGCTACGAGCAGTACTTC.

V usage is TRBV5-1 and J usage is TRBJ2-7, with D hard to call. This CDR3 has 13 amino acids. Germline lookup yields CDR1 SGHRS and CDR2 YFSETQ. With 2 bases removed from V and 3 bases from J, the gap between germline ends came to 9 bases. The CDR3 DNA reads TGCGCCAGCAGCTTTCGGGTAAACTACGAGCAGTACTTC. Residues: CASSFRVNYEQYF.

The chain carries TRBV25-1 and TRBJ1-1, with a tentative D call TRBD1 (6 bases). Germline V lookup: CDR1 MGHDK, CDR2 SYGVNS. The CDR3 runs to 13 residues. Trimming took 6 bases from V and 6 from J, leaving 14 bases between them. The CDR3 region has the DNA TGTGCCAGCAGGGAACAGGGTAAGGCTGAAGCTTTCTTT. This translates into CASREQGKAEAFF.

The rearrangement uses TRBV6-1 and TRBJ1-2; D not resolved. Germline CDR1 is MNHNS and CDR2 is SASEGT. There are 16 residues in the CDR3. V was shortened by 0 bases and J by 2 bases, with 13 bases between the two germline ends. The CDR3 DNA sequence: TGTGCCAGCAGTGAAGCGGGAACCCTCCGCAACTATGGCTACACCTTC. Translating it yields CASSEAGTLRNYGYTF.

This chain uses TRBV7-8 with TRBJ2-6, with D tentatively TRBD1 or TRBD2 (5 bases each). CDR3 size: 17 residues. Deletions cut 4 bases from V and 0 bases from J, with 13 bases between. In germline, CDR1 is SGHVS, CDR2 FQNEAQ. CDR3 bases: TGTGCCAGCAGCTCTTTGTGGGGGTCCTCTGGGGCCAACGTCCTGACTTTC. It encodes CASSSLWGSSGANVLTF.

The rearrangement joins TRBV7-9 to TRBJ1-5; 10 bases align to TRBD1. The CDR3 has 14 residues. Looked up from germline, CDR1 is SEHNR and CDR2 is FQNEAQ (reference sequence). The junction had 2 bases not matched to a gene; V was cut back by 5 bases and J by 4 bases. The chain's CDR3 is CASSQDRGNQPQHF. The CDR3 DNA reads as TGTGCCAGCAGCCAGGACAGGGGGAATCAGCCCCAGCATTTT.

This chain uses TRBV5-4 with TRBJ2-5; D unresolved. V was shortened by 3 bases and J by 4 bases, with 10 bases between the two germline ends. CDR1 and CDR2 from the germline V gene are SGHNT and YYREEE (reference sequence). The CDR3 is made up of 13 amino acids. CDR3: CASSSARRETQYF. Written as DNA, the CDR3 is TGTGCCAGCAGCTCGGCTCGTAGAGAGACCCAGTACTTC.

The V gene is TRBV5-4, the J gene TRBJ1-2; D gene uncertain. The CDR3 covers 13 residues. Trimming left V 2 bases short and J 4 bases short, with 9 bases between. In germline, CDR1 is SGHNT, CDR2 YYREEE (reference sequence). CDR3 sequence reads: CASSFRRSYGYTF. The CDR3 nucleotides read TGTGCCAGCAGCTTTCGAAGATCCTATGGCTACACCTTC.